Each of the 5 T cell receptor beta chains below was sequenced from the same sample in a study of control samples from healthy donors and cancer patients. Libraries were prepared by immunoSEQ multiplex PCR; TCRdb keeps only in-frame clonotypes and omits some of them. Altogether approximately 98,000 clones are present, approximately 80% being singletons, with the ten largest covering 6% to 8%. Sequenced: blood. The receptors here all came from a man aged 18 to 30 in good health.

The chain combines TRBV19 with TRBJ2-5; 12 nucleotides agree with TRBD1. The ends lost 5 bases at V and 4 bases at J; junction bases unmatched: 5. Germline V gene sequence: CDR1 LNHDA, CDR2 SQIVND (reference sequence). The CDR3 spans 15 residues. Here the CDR3 reads CASSHRDRGLETQYF. The DNA of the CDR3 is TGTGCCAGTAGTCACCGGGACAGGGGGCTAGAGACCCAGTACTTC.

The gene calls are TRBV13 and TRBJ1-1, with D possibly being TRBD1 (5 bases). This CDR3 has 13 amino acids. Germline CDR1 reads PRHDT; CDR2 reads FYEKMQ (reference sequence). Trimming took off 5 bases at V and 6 bases at J, with 13 bases between the two ends. Here the CDR3 reads CASSPYGTSEAFF. For the CDR3, the DNA is TGTGCCAGCAGCCCTTACGGGACCTCTGAAGCTTTCTTT. The variable domain in full, completed from reference TRBV13 and TRBJ1-1, reads AAGVIQSPRHLIKEKRETATLKCYPIPRHDTVYWYQQGPGQDPQFLISFYEKMQSDKGSIPDRFSAQQFSDYHSELNMSSLELGDSALYFCASSPYGTSEAFFGQGTRLTVV.

V gene TRBV19 combines with J gene TRBJ1-2, with a tentative D call TRBD1 (5 bases). The ends were cut back, 2 bases at V and 2 bases at J, with 12 bases in the middle. This CDR3 comprises 15 residues. From germline, CDR1 is LNHDA and CDR2 SQIVND (reference sequence). As DNA, the CDR3 is TGTGCCAGTAGTATAAGGGCAGGGACCAACTATGGCTACACCTTC. Encoded protein: CASSIRAGTNYGYTF.

The V gene is TRBV29-1, the J gene TRBJ1-2; 7 bases are shared with TRBD1. The CDR3 has 12 amino acids. CDR1 is SQVTM, CDR2 ANQGSEA, per germline. The V segment lost 5 bases and the J segment 4 bases; nucleotides outside the gene matches: 4. CDR3 protein: CSVTGVAYGYTF. The CDR3 DNA reads as TGCAGCGTTACAGGGGTAGCCTATGGCTACACCTTC.

V gene TRBV11-2 combines with J gene TRBJ2-7, with D possibly being TRBD2 (5 bases). This CDR3 is 14 amino acids long. With 3 bases removed from V and 1 base from J, the gap between germline ends came to 10 bases. Germline CDR1 SGHAT, CDR2 FQNNGV. CDR3 in DNA: TGTGCCAGCAGCTTTTTCCGGGGATCCTACGAGCAGTACTTC. This translates into CASSFFRGSYEQYF.